The 3 T cell receptor beta chains presented below share a single source sample, sequenced in a study of blood T cell repertoires in COVID-19. TCRdb keeps only in-frame clones here, not all; method: immunoSEQ multiplex PCR. The table lists over 100,000 clones, around 84% of them singletons. The sample comprised peripheral blood. The receptors originated from a man aged 60 to 69 with acute or convalescent COVID-19.

The chain carries TRBV18 and TRBJ2-7; 10 bases fit TRBD2. The CDR3 contains 16 residues. Trimming took 5 bases from V and 5 from J; bases not matched to a gene: 12. Germline CDR1 reads KGHSH; CDR2 reads LQKENI. The chain's CDR3 is CASSTSQASGSDEQYF. The CDR3 nucleotides read TGTGCCAGCTCAACTTCTCAAGCTAGCGGGAGCGACGAGCAGTACTTC.

V and J are TRBV24-1 and TRBJ1-2; 10 nucleotides line up with TRBD1. CDR1 and CDR2 from the germline V gene are KGHDR and SFDVKD. This CDR3 has 15 residues. With 5 bases clipped from V and 8 bases from J, the junction kept 10 bases outside the gene matches. Written as DNA, the CDR3 is TGTGCCACCAGTGGTGGGACAGGGGTTGGCGGGGGCTACACCTTC. This translates into CATSGGTGVGGGYTF.

V gene TRBV28 combines with J gene TRBJ2-2; D unresolved. The V and J ends lost 1 base and 1 base respectively, with 4 bases between them. This CDR3 region has 14 residues. Germline CDR1 and CDR2: MDHEN and SYDVKM. CDR3 residues: CASSLLQNTGELFF. CDR3 DNA sequence: TGTGCCAGCAGTTTATTACAGAACACCGGGGAGCTGTTTTTT. The variable domain in full, with the rest retrieved from reference TRBV28 and TRBJ2-2, is DVKVTQSSRYLVKRTGEKVFLECVQDMDHENMFWYRQDPGLGLRLIYFSYDVKMKEKGDIPEGYSVSREKKERFSLILESASTNQTSMYLCASSLLQNTGELFFGEGSRLTVL.